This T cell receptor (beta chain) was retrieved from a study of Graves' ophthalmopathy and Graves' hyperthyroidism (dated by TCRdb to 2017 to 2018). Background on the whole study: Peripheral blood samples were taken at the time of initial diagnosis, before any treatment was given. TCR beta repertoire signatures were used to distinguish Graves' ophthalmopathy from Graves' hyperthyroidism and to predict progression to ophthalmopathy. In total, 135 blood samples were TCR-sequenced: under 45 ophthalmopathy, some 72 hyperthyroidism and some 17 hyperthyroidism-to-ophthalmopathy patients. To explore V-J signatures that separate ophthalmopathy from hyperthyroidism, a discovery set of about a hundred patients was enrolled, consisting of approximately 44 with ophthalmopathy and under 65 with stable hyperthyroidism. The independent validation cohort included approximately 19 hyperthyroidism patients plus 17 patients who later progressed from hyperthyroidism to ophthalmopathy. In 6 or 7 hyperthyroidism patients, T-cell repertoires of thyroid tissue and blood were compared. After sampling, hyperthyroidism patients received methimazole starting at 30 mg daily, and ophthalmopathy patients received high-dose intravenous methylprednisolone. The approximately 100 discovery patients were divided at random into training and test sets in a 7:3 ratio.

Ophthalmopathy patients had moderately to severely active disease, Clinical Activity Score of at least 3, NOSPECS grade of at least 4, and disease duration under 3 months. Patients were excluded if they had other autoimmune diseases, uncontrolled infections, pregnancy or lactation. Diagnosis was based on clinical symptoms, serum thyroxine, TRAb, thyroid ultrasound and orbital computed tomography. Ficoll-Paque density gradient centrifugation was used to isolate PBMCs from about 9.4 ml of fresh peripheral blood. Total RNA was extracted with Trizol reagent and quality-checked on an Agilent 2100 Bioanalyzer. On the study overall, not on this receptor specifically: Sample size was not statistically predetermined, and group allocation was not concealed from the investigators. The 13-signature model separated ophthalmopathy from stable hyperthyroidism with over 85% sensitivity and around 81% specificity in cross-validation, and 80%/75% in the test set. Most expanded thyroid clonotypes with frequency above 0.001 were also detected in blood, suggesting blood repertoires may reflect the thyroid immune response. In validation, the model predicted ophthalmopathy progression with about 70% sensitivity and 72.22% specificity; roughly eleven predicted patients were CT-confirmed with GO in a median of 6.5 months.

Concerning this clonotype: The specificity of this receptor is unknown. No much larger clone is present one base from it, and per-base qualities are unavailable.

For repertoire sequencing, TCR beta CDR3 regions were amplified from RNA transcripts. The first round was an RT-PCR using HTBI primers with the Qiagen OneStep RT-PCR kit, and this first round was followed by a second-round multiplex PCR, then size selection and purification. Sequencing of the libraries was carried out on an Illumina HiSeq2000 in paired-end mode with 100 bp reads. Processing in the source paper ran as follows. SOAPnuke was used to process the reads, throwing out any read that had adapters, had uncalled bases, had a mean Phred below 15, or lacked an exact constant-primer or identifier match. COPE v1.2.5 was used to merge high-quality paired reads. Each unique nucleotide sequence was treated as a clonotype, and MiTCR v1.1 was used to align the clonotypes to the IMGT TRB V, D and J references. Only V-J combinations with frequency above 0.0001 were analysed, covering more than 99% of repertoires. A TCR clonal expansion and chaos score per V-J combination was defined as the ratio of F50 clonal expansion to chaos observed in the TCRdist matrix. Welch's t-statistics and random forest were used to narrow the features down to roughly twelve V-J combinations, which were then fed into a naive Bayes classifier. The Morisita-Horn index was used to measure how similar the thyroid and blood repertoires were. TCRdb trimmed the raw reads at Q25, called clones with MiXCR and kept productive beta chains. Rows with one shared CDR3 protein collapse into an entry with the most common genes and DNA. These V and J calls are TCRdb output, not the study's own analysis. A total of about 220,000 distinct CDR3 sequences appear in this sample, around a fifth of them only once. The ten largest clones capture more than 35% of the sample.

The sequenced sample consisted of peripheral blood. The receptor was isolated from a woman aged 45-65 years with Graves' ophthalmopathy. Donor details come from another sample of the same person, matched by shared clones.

The CDR3 amino acid sequence is: CASISGGSPLHF. The nucleotide sequence reads TGTGCCAGCATATCGGGGGGTTCACCCCTCCACTTT. The rearrangement combines TRBV6-2 or TRBV6-3 with TRBJ1-6; TRBD1 is a weak D gene call, 5 bases matching. Trimming takes 7 bases from V and 9 bases from J, and the germline ends sit 10 bases apart. Sequences MNHEY (CDR1) and SVGEGT (CDR2) are obtained from the germline V gene. The CDR3 starts with the cysteine, ends with the phenylalanine, and has 12 residues. CDR3 DNA only is kept here, 36 bases in frame from base 1.